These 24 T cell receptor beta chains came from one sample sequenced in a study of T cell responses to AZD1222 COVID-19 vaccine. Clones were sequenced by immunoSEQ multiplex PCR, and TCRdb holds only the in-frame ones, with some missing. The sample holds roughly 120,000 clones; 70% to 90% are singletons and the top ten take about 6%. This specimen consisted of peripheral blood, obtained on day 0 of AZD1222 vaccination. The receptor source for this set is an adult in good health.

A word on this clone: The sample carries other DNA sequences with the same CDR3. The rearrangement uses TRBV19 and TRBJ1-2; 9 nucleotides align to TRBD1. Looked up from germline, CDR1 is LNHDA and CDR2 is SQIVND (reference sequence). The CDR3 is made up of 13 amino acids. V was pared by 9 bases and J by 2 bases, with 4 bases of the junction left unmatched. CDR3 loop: CASRQGGNYGYTF. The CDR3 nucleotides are TGTGCCAGCCGACAGGGGGGAAACTATGGCTACACCTTC. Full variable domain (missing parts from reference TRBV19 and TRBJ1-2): DGGITQSPKYLFRKEGQNVTLSCEQNLNHDAMYWYRQDPGQGLRLIYYSQIVNDFQKGDIAEGYSVSREKKESFPLTVTSAQKNPTAFYLCASRQGGNYGYTFGSGTRLTVV.

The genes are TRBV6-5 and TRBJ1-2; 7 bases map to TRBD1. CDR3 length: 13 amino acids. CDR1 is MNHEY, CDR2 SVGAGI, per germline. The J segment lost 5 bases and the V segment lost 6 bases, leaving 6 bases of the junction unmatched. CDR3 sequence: CASSSGQIYGYTF. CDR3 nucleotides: TGTGCCAGCAGCTCGGGACAGATATATGGCTACACCTTC.

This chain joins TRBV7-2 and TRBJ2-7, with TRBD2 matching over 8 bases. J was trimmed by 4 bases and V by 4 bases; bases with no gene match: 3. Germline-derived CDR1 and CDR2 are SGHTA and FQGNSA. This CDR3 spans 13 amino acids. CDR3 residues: CASSSGGRYEQYF. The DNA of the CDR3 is TGTGCCAGCAGCTCGGGAGGGAGGTACGAGCAGTACTTC.

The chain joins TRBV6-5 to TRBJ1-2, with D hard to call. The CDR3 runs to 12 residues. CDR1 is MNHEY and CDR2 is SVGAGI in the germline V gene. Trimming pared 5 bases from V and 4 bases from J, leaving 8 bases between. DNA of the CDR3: TGTGCCAGCAGTCCCACAAGCTATGGCTACACCTTC. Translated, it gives CASSPTSYGYTF.

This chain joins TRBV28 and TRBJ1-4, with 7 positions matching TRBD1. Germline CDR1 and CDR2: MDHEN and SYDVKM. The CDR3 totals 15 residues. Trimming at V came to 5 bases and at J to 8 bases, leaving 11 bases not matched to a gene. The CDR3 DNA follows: TGTGCCAGCAGTCTAACCCAGGGGGTCGCGGAAAAACTGTTTTTT. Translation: CASSLTQGVAEKLFF.

CDR3 DNA sequence: TGTGCCAGCAGGCTCCAGGGATCCTCTGGGGCCAACGTCCTGACTTTC. This codes for CASRLQGSSGANVLTF. This chain joins TRBV28 and TRBJ2-6, with D tentatively TRBD1 (5 bases). Germline V lookup: CDR1 MDHEN, CDR2 SYDVKM. The CDR3 is 16 amino acids. The V and J ends lost 6 bases and 0 bases respectively, with 12 bases between them.

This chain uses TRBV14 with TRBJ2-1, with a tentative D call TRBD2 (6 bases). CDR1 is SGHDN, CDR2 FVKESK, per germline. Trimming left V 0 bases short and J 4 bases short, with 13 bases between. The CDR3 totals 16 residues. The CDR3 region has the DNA TGTGCCAGCAGCCAAGATCTTGGGGGGTGGTACAATGAGCAGTTCTTC. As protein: CASSQDLGGWYNEQFF.

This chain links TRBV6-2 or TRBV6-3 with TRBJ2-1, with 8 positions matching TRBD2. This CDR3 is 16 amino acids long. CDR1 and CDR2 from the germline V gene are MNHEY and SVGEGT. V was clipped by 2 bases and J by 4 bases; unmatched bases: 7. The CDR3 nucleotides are TGTGCCAGCAGTTACGGGGGACTAGGGGGGTACAATGAGCAGTTCTTC. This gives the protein CASSYGGLGGYNEQFF.

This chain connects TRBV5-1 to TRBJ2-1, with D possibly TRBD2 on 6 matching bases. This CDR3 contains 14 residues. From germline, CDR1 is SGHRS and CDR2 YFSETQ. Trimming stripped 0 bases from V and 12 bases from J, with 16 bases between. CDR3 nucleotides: TGCGCCAGCAGCTTGGGACTTTCCGCGGGGTGGCAGTTCTTC. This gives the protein CASSLGLSAGWQFF.

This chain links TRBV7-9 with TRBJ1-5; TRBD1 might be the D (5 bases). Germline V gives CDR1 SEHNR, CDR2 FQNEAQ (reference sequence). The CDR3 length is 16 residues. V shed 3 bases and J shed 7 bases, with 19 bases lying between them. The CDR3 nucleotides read TGTGCCAGCAGCTTTAATCCGGGCAGGGCTCAACAGCCCCAGCATTTT. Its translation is CASSFNPGRAQQPQHF.

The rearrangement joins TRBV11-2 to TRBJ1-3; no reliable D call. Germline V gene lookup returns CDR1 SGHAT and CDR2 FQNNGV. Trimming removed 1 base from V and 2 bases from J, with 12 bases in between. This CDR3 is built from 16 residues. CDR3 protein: CASSLVGGQAGNTIYF. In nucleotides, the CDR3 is TGTGCCAGCAGCTTAGTCGGCGGCCAAGCTGGAAACACCATATATTTT.

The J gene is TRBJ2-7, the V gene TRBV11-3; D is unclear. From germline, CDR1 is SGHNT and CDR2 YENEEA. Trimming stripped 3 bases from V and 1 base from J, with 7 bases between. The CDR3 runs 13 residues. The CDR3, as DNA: TGTGCCAGCAGCTTGACCCCTTCCTACGAGCAGTACTTC. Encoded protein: CASSLTPSYEQYF.

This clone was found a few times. CDR3 sequence (DNA): TGTGCCAGTAGTACTTCCGGGACAGAGGCTGATGGCTACACCTTC. This gives the protein CASSTSGTEADGYTF. V is TRBV19 and J is TRBJ1-2, with 7 bases matching TRBD1. The length of the CDR3 is 15 residues. The V gene's germline CDR1 is LNHDA and CDR2 SQIVND (reference sequence). Germline trimming cut 4 bases from V and 6 bases from J; bases unmatched to any gene: 11.

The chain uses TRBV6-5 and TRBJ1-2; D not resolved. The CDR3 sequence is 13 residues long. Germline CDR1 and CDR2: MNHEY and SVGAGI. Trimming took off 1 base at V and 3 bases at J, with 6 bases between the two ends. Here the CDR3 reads CASSYFNDYGYTF. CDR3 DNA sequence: TGTGCCAGCAGTTACTTTAACGACTATGGCTACACCTTC.

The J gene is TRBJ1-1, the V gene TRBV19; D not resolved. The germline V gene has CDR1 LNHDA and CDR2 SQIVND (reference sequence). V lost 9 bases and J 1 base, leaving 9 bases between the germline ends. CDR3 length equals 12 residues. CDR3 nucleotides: TGTGCCAGCGGCTGGAGGAACACTGAAGCTTTCTTT. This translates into CASGWRNTEAFF.

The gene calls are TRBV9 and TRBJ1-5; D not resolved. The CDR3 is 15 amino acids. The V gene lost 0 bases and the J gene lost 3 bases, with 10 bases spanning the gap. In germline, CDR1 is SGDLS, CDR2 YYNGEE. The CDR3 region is CASSVGAADNQPQHF. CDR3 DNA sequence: TGTGCCAGCAGCGTAGGGGCAGCTGACAATCAGCCCCAGCATTTT. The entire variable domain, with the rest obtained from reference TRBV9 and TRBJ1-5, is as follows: DSGVTQTPKHLITATGQRVTLRCSPRSGDLSVYWYQQSLDQGLQFLIQYYNGEERAKGNILERFSAQQFPDLHSELNLSSLELGDSALYFCASSVGAADNQPQHFGDGTRLSIL.

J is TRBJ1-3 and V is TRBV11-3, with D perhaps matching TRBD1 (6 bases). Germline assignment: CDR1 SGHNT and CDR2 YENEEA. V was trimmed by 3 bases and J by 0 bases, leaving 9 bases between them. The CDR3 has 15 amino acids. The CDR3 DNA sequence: TGTGCCAGCAGCTTGCAGGGGAGCTCTGGAAACACCATATATTTT. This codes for CASSLQGSSGNTIYF.

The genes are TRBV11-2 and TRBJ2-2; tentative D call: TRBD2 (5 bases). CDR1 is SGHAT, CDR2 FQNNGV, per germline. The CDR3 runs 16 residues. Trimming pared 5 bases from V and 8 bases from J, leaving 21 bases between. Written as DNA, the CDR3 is TGTGCCAGCAGCCCGTTCGCGACCCCCGCGGGTGGGGAGCTGTTTTTT. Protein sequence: CASSPFATPAGGELFF. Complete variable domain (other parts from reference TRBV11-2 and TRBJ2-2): EAGVAQSPRYKIIEKRQSVAFWCNPISGHATLYWYQQILGQGPKLLIQFQNNGVVDDSQLPKDRFSAERLKGVDSTLKIQPAKLEDSAVYLCASSPFATPAGGELFFGEGSRLTVL.

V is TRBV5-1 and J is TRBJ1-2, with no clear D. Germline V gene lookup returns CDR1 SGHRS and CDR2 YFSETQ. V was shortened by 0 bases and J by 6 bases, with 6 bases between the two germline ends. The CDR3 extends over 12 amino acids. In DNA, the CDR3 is TGCGCCAGCAGCTTGGGGGTCGATGGCTACACCTTC. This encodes CASSLGVDGYTF.

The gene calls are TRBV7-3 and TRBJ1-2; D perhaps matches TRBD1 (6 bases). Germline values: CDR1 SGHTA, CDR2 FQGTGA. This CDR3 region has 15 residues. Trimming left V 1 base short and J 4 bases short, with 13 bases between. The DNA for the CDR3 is TGTGCCAGCAGCTTAAGGGGGGGCGCAATCTATGGCTACACCTTC. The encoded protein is CASSLRGGAIYGYTF.

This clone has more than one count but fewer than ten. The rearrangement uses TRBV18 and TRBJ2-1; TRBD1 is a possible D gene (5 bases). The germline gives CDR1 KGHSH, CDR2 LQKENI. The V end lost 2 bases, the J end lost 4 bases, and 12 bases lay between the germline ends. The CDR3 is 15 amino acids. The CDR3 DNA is TGTGCCAGCTCACCAACAGGTCCTCCTTACAATGAGCAGTTCTTC. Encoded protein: CASSPTGPPYNEQFF.

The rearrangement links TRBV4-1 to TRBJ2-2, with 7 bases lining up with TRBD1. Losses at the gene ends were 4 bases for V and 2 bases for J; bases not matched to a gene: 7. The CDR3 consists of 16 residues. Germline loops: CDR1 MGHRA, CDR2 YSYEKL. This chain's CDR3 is CASSPGTVLNTGELFF. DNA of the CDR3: TGCGCCAGCAGCCCCGGGACAGTCTTAAACACCGGGGAGCTGTTTTTT.

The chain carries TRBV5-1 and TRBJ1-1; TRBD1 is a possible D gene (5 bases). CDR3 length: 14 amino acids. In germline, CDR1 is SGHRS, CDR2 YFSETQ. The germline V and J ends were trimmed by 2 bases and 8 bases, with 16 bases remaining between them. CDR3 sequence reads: CASSFRLDRTEAFF. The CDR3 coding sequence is TGCGCCAGCAGCTTCAGACTAGACAGAACAGAAGCTTTCTTT.

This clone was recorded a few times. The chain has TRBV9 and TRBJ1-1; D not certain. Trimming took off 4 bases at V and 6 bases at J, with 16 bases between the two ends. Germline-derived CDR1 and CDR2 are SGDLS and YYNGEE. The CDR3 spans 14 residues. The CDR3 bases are TGTGCCAGCAGCCCGGCAAGTCCTGAGGCTGAAGCTTTCTTT. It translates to CASSPASPEAEAFF. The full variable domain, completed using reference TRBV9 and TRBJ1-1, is DSGVTQTPKHLITATGQRVTLRCSPRSGDLSVYWYQQSLDQGLQFLIQYYNGEERAKGNILERFSAQQFPDLHSELNLSSLELGDSALYFCASSPASPEAEAFFGQGTRLTVV.